This entry describes one T cell receptor (beta chain). These data originate in a study of blood T cell repertoires in COVID-19. The CDR3 covers 14 residues. Germline V gene data show CDR1 as MGHRA and CDR2 as YSYEKL. V was shortened by 8 bases and J by 8 bases, with 16 bases between the two germline ends. Measured with immunoSEQ multiplex PCR; TCRdb has only the in-frame clones, and not every one. This sample has about 86,000 clones, with roughly 88% found just once. The sequencing sample was made of peripheral blood. The sequence was collected from a woman aged 80 or over with active or convalescent COVID-19. The chain carries TRBV4-1 and TRBJ1-6; maybe TRBD1 (5 bases). CDR3 in DNA: TGCGCCAGCTCAACCCGGGACTCCTATTCACCCCTCCACTTT. This translates into CASSTRDSYSPLHF.